These T cell receptor beta chains were read from a single sample in a study of OX40 agonist ivuxolimab in advanced cancers. TCRdb's table, derived via immunoSEQ multiplex PCR, lists solely in-frame clones and lacks some. This table holds 50,000 or so clones, around 90% found once. The specimen comprised CD4+ or CD8+ T cells sorted from blood, sampled in a trial of the OX40 agonist ivuxolimab. The source is an adult with an advanced solid tumor such as melanoma, head and neck, liver or kidney cancer. CDR3s include the opening cysteine and the closing phenylalanine or tryptophan. The D gene is left open where the match is weak. Clone size is given for some rows only: seen once, a few or many times, or a class if the clone is expanded.

v_call	j_call	clone_size	d_call	cdr3_nt	cdr3_aa
TRBV28	TRBJ2-1	NA	NA	TGTGCCAGCAGGGACCCCGCCACTGAGCAGTTCTTC	CASRDPATEQFF
TRBV28	TRBJ2-6	few	NA	TGTGCCAGCAGTTCCGGGTACTCTGGGGCCAACGTCCTGACTTTC	CASSSGYSGANVLTF
TRBV28	TRBJ2-2	NA	TRBD2	TGTGCCAGCAGTTTACCTCAGCTAGCGGGAAACACCGGGGAGCTGTTTTTT	CASSLPQLAGNTGELFF
TRBV11-2	TRBJ2-7	NA	NA	TGTGCCAGCAGCACAGGGCCCTCTTACGAGCAGTACTTC	CASSTGPSYEQYF
TRBV10-2	TRBJ2-2	NA	TRBD2	TGCGCCAGCAGACCGCCGATACTAGCGGTTACCGGGGAGCTGTTTTTT	CASRPPILAVTGELFF
TRBV2	TRBJ2-1	NA	TRBD2	TGTGCCAGTCTTGAACTAGCGGGCTACAATGAGCAGTTCTTC	CASLELAGYNEQFF
TRBV30	TRBJ2-5	NA	NA	TGTGCCTGGAGCGTCCGCGAGACCCAGTACTTC	CAWSVRETQYF
TRBV5-4	TRBJ2-5	NA	TRBD2	TGTGCCAGCAGCGCGGGACTAGTTAGGGAAGAGACCCAGTACTTC	CASSAGLVREETQYF
TRBV7-7	TRBJ2-2	once	NA	TGTGCTAGCAGCCCCCCTAAAAACACCGGGGAGCTGTTTTTT	CASSPPKNTGELFF
TRBV5-1	TRBJ2-2	NA	NA	TGCGCCAGCAGCTTGGACGGGACAAAAATCGGCGATAACACCGGGGAGCTGTTTTTT	CASSLDGTKIGDNTGELFF
TRBV7-2	TRBJ2-2	NA	NA	TGTGCCAGCAGCTCCATACCCGGCGGGGAGCTGTTTTTT	CASSSIPGGELFF
TRBV18	TRBJ1-1	NA	TRBD1	TGTGCCAGCTCCGATCGGTTGACAGGGGGTATAGAGGACACTGAAGCTTTCTTT	CASSDRLTGGIEDTEAFF
TRBV5-1	TRBJ2-5	NA	TRBD1	TGCGCCAGCAGCTTGGAGGGTCAGGGGGCTCGAGAGACCCAGTACTTC	CASSLEGQGARETQYF
TRBV18	TRBJ1-1	NA	TRBD1	TGTGCCAGCTCACCTCCGACAGGGGGGAACACTGAAGCTTTCTTT	CASSPPTGGNTEAFF
TRBV11-2	TRBJ2-7	NA	TRBD1	TGTGCCAGCAGCTTCGACAGGGGCTACGAGCAGTACTTC	CASSFDRGYEQYF
TRBV7-3	TRBJ2-7	NA	TRBD1	TGTGCCAGCAGCCTCGACAGGGGACCCTCCTACGAGCAGTACTTC	CASSLDRGPSYEQYF
TRBV7-2	TRBJ2-2	NA	NA	TGTGCCAGCAGCTTATCCCCGGGACCCGGGGAGCTGTTTTTT	CASSLSPGPGELFF
TRBV9	TRBJ2-1	NA	NA	TGTGCCAGCAGCGTAGGGGACAACAACAATGAGCAGTTCTTC	CASSVGDNNNEQFF
TRBV7-9	TRBJ1-1	NA	NA	TGTGCCAGCAGCTCCACTGGCACTGAAGCTTTCTTT	CASSSTGTEAFF